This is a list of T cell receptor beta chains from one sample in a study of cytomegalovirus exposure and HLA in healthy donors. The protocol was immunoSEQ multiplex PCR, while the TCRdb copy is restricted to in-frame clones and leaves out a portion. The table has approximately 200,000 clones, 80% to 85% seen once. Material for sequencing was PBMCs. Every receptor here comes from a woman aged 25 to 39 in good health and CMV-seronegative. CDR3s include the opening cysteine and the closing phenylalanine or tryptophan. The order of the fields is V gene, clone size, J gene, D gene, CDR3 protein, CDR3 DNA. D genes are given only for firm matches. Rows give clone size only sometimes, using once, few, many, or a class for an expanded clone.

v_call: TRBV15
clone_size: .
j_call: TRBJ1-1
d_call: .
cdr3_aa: CATSRGGSTEAFF
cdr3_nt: TGTGCCACCAGCAGAGGTGGCAGCACTGAAGCTTTCTTT

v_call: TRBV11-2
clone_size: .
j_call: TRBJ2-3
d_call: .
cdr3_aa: CASSPTDTQYF
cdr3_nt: TGTGCCAGCAGCCCTACAGATACGCAGTATTTT

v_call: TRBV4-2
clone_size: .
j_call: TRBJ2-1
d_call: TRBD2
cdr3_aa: CASTLIAGGSYNEQFF
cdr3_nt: TGTGCCAGCACCCTAATAGCGGGGGGATCCTACAATGAGCAGTTCTTC

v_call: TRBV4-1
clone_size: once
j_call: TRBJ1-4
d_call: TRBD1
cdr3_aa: CASSQAGQGPKLFF
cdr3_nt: TGCGCCAGCAGCCAAGCGGGACAGGGACCAAAACTGTTTTTT

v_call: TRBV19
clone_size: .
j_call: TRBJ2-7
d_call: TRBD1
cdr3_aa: CASSSTGTGTYEQYF
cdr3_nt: TGTGCCAGTAGTTCAACCGGGACAGGGACCTACGAGCAGTACTTC

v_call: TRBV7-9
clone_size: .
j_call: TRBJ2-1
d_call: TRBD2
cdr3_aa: CASSLVAGVHNEQFF
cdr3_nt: TGTGCCAGCAGCTTAGTAGCGGGGGTCCACAATGAGCAGTTCTTC

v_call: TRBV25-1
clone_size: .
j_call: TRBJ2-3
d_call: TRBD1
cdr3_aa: CASSTHRGRSQYF
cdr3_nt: TGTGCCAGCAGTACCCACAGGGGAAGGTCGCAGTATTTT

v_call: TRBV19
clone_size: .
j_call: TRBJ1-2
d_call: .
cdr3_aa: CASANRMNNYGYTF
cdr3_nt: TGTGCCAGTGCAAACAGGATGAATAACTATGGCTACACCTTC

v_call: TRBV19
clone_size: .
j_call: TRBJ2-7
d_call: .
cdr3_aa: CASSMGGTAVYEQYF
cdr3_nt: TGTGCCAGTAGTATGGGCGGGACAGCCGTCTACGAGCAGTACTTC

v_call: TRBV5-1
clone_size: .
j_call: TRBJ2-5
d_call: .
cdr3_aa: CASSPLGGAQETQYF
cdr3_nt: TGCGCCAGCAGCCCCTTAGGGGGGGCACAAGAGACCCAGTACTTC

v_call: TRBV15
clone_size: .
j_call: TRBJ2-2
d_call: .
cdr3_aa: CATARATRTGELFF
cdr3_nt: TGTGCCACCGCCCGGGCCACTAGAACCGGGGAGCTGTTTTTT

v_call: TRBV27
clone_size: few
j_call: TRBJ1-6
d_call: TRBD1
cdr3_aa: CASSPTGEVSPLHF
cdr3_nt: TGTGCCAGCAGTCCCACAGGGGAGGTTTCACCCCTCCACTTT